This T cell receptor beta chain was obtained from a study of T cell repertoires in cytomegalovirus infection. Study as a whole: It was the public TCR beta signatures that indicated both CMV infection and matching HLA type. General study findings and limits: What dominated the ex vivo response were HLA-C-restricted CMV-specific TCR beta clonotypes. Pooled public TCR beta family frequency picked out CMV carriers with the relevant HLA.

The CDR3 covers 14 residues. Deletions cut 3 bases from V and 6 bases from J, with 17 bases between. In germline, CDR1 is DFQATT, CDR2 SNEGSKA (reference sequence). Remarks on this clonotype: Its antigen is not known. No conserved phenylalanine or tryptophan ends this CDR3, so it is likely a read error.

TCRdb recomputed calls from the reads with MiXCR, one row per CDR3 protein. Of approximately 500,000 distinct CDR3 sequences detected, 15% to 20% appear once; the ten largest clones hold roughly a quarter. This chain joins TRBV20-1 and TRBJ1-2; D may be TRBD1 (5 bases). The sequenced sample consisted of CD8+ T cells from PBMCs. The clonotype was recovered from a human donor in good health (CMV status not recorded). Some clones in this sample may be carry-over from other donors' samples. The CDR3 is CSARRRTRGDGYTV. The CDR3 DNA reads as TGCAGTGCTAGGCGGAGGACCCGGGGCGATGGCTACACCGTC.